This TCR beta chain was obtained from a study of T cells in Graves' hyperthyroidism and ophthalmopathy. On the study more broadly: Peripheral blood specimens were obtained at initial diagnosis, prior to any treatment. General observations from the study: Ophthalmopathy was told apart from stable hyperthyroidism by a 13 V-J model. Blood held most thyroid clonotypes expanded above 0.001 frequency.

The CDR3 contains 19 residues. The V and J ends lost 5 bases and 0 bases respectively, with 23 bases between them. CDR1 and CDR2 (germline): LNHDA, SQIVND (reference sequence). On the basis of clinical symptoms, serum thyroxine and TRAb, thyroid ultrasound and orbital computed tomography, diagnoses were made. Concerning this clonotype: Antigen specificity is unknown.

RNA transcripts served as the template for amplifying TCR beta CDR3 regions. The TCR CDR3 was amplified in a first-round RT-PCR using the HTBI primer set. Via MiXCR, TCRdb re-called the multiplex PCR reads, giving one row per CDR3 protein. The data show 330,000 or so distinct CDR3 sequences, roughly 20% seen once. Sequencing was performed on blood. The sequence came from a man aged 50 to 59 with Graves' ophthalmopathy. This chain links TRBV19 with TRBJ1-5; no definite D call. The CDR3 DNA reads TGTGCCAGTAGTGTCTCCCAAGGGATGGGGATCGATAGCAATCAGCCCCAGCATTTT. This gives the protein CASSVSQGMGIDSNQPQHF. The full variable domain, its missing parts supplied by reference TRBV19 and TRBJ1-5, is DGGITQSPKYLFRKEGQNVTLSCEQNLNHDAMYWYRQDPGQGLRLIYYSQIVNDFQKGDIAEGYSVSREKKESFPLTVTSAQKNPTAFYLCASSVSQGMGIDSNQPQHFGDGTRLSIL.